This T cell receptor beta chain comes out of a study of blood T cell repertoires in COVID-19. Study-wide background: COVID-19 samples from acute and convalescent phases originated in the United States, Italy and Spain. T cells, B-cell-depleted T cells, or PBMCs provided the cDNA or gDNA that served as material.

In the original analysis: How many nucleated cells were present was estimated from reference gene primer amplification. Sequencing used immunoSEQ multiplex PCR; TCRdb keeps in-frame clones, though not all of them. V and J calls and clone size come straight from that table; D and trimming were deduced from the DNA. Of about 220,000 clones detected, about nine tenths appear once; the ten largest clones hold around 2.7%. The CDR3 totals 15 residues. V lost 3 bases to trimming and J lost 5 bases; unmatched junction nucleotides: 8. Germline loops: CDR1 KGHSH, CDR2 LQKENI. The chain employs TRBV18 and TRBJ2-5; 8 bases are a match to TRBD1. Material for sequencing was PBMCs or T cells enriched from blood (not recorded which). This sequence was found in a woman under 40 who had recovered from COVID-19. The CDR3 DNA reads as TGTGCCAGCTCACCCCAGGGACAGGACGGGGAGACCCAGTACTTC. Protein: CASSPQGQDGETQYF.